The present entry profiles one T cell receptor beta chain with its context. The data stem from a study of CD8 T cells in Susac syndrome. TEMRA cells were FACS-enriched, unlike CD8+ and CD4+ T cells, which were negatively isolated. The CDR3 has 14 amino acids. An amount of RNA that ranged from roughly 0.45 to 1 ug was reverse transcribed with random hexamers. The amplification used immunoSEQ multiplex PCR on TCR beta CDR3; it spanned 54 Vbeta and 13 Jbeta. Each CDR3 protein is one row after TCRdb ran MiXCR on the immunoSEQ multiplex PCR reads. Of some 180,000 distinct CDR3 sequences in the sample, around 93% are singletons; the top ten hold 0.1% to 0.12%.

The TCR was taken from a human donor in good health. The sequenced material came from CD4+ T cells from PBMCs. J is TRBJ2-2 and V is TRBV12-3 or TRBV12-4; possible D gene TRBD1, 6 bases. CDR3 amino acids: CVRTLGTTTGELFF. The CDR3 DNA reads TGTGTCAGAACCCTTGGGACAACCACCGGGGAGCTGTTTTTT.